The T cell receptor (beta chain) under discussion was sequenced for a study of T cell changes during pregnancy in multiple sclerosis. Germline V gene lookup returns CDR1 SGHDN and CDR2 FVKESK. Trimming took 3 bases from V and 2 from J, leaving 8 bases between them. The CDR3 runs 13 residues. Profiled with immunoSEQ multiplex PCR; TCRdb holds only in-frame clones, not every one. This sample has 95,000 to 110,000 clones, with approximately 90% found just once. The receptor's source is a female donor in good health, enrolled as a control in a pregnancy study. The chain carries TRBV14 and TRBJ2-7, with D possibly TRBD1 on 5 matching bases. The sample was peripheral blood, taken in the third trimester of pregnancy. CDR3 amino acids: CASSHGAPYEQYF. The DNA of the CDR3 is TGTGCCAGCAGCCATGGGGCCCCCTACGAGCAGTACTTC.